The 3 T cell receptor beta chains listed next were all sequenced from one sample in a study of CD8 T cells in Susac syndrome. Reverse transcription of about 0.45 to 1 ug RNA was carried out with random hexamers. TCRdb called the immunoSEQ multiplex PCR reads again in MiXCR, with one record for every CDR3 protein. The sample has around 200,000 distinct CDR3 sequences; about 94% are singletons. Sequenced sample: CD4+ T cells from PBMCs. Receptors originate from a human donor with multiple sclerosis.

The gene calls are TRBV10-3 and TRBJ1-2; D uncertain. Germline loops: CDR1 ENHRY, CDR2 SYGVKD. V dropped 4 bases and J dropped 5 bases, with 20 bases sitting between them. This CDR3 has 16 residues. DNA of the CDR3: TGTGCCATCAGTGCGCTCACGAAAGGATATGGTTATGGCTACACCTTC. It translates to CAISALTKGYGYGYTF.

The gene calls are TRBV4-2 and TRBJ2-7; D is perhaps TRBD2 (6 bases). This CDR3 comprises 15 residues. V lost 0 bases and J 2 bases, leaving 11 bases between the germline ends. Germline V gives CDR1 LGHNA, CDR2 YNFKEQ. DNA for the CDR3: TGTGCCAGCAGCCAAGAAACGGGGGTGGCCTACGAGCAGTACTTC. This codes for CASSQETGVAYEQYF.

The chain employs TRBV2 and TRBJ2-7; a possible D gene is TRBD2 (5 bases). This CDR3 has 12 residues. Per germline, CDR1 SNHLY and CDR2 FYNNEI. V lost 6 bases and J lost 3, with 9 bases in between. The CDR3 region has the DNA TGTGCCAGCAGGGCTAGCTTCTACGAGCAGTACTTC. Its protein is CASRASFYEQYF.